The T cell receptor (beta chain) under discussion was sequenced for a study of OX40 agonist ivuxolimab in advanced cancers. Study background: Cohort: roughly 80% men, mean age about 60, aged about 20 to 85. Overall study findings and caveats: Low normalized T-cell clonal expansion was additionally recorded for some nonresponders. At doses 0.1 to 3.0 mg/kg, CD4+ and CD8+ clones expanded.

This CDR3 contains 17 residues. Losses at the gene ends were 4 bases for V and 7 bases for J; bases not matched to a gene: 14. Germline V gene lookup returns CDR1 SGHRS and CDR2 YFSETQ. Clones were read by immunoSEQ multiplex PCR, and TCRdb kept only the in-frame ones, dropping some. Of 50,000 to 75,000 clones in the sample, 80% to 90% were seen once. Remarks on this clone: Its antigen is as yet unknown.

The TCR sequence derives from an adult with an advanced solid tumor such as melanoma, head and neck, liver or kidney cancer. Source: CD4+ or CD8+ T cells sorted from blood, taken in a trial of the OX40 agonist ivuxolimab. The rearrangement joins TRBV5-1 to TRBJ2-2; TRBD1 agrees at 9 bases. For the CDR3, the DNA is TGCGCCAGCAGCCCGGGATCCGGGACAGGGAAGGGCGGGGAGCTGTTTTTT. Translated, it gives CASSPGSGTGKGGELFF.